This T cell receptor beta chain was identified in a study of blood T cell repertoires in COVID-19. A remark on this clone: The same CDR3 is also encoded by other DNA sequences in this sample.

The V gene's germline CDR1 is SGHRS and CDR2 YFSETQ. The CDR3 covers 14 residues. V lost 4 bases, J lost 2 bases, and 13 bases lay in between. This table comes from immunoSEQ multiplex PCR, and its TCRdb copy is limited to in-frame clones, with some not included. The sample has over 200,000 clones, roughly nine tenths seen once. This clonotype originated in a man aged 40-49 years with acute or convalescent COVID-19. The sample taken for sequencing was peripheral blood. This chain joins TRBV5-1 and TRBJ2-7; the D is unclear. CDR3 DNA sequence: TGCGCCAGCAGCCCTACCGGCACTACCTACGAGCAGTACTTC. It encodes CASSPTGTTYEQYF.